This T cell receptor beta chain was documented in a study of blood T cell repertoires in COVID-19. Overall study context: Sites across the United States, Italy and Spain contributed samples from acute and convalescent COVID-19. Sample material is recorded as cDNA or gDNA derived from T cells, B-cell-depleted T cells, or PBMCs.

Germline assignment: CDR1 SNHLY and CDR2 FYNNEI. J was trimmed by 5 bases and V by 10 bases; bases with no gene match: 9. The CDR3 runs to 13 residues. In the original workflow: Reference gene primer amplification gave estimated nucleated cell counts. Profiling relied on immunoSEQ multiplex PCR, and the TCRdb table lists in-frame clones only, not all of them. That table is the source of V, J and clone size, and D and trimming were worked out from the DNA. This sample has approximately 260,000 clones, with about 88% found just once. The sequence was obtained from a woman aged 40 to 55 who had recovered from COVID-19. The sequencing input was peripheral blood. The chain carries TRBV2 and TRBJ2-3; 7 bases align to TRBD2. The CDR3 sequence: CATTGLGQDTQYF. As DNA, the CDR3 is TGTGCCACCACAGGACTAGGCCAAGATACGCAGTATTTT.